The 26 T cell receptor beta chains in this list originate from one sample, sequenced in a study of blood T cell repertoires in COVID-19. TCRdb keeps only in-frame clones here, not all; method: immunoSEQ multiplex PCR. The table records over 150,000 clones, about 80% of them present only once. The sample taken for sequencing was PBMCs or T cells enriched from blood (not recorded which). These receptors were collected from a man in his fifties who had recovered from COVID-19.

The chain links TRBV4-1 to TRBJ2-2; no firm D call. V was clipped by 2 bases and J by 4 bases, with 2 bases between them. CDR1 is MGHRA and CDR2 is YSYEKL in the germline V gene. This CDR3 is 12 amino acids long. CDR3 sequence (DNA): TGCGCCAGCAGCCAACTCACCGGGGAGCTGTTTTTT. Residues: CASSQLTGELFF.

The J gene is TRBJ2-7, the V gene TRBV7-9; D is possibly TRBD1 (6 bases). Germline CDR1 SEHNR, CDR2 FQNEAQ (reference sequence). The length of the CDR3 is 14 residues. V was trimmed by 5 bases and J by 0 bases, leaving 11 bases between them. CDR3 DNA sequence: TGTGCCAGCAGCGAGGACAGTAGCTCCTACGAGCAGTACTTC. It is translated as CASSEDSSSYEQYF. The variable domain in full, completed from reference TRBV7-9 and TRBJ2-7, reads DTGVSQNPRHKITKRGQNVTFRCDPISEHNRLYWYRQTLGQGPEFLTYFQNEAQLEKSRLLSDRFSAERPKGSFSTLEIQRTEQGDSAMYLCASSEDSSSYEQYFGPGTRLTVT.

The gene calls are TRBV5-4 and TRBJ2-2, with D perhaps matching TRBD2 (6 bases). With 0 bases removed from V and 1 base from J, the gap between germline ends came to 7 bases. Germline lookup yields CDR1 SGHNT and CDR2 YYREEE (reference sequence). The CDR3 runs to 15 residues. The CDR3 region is CASSLVRGNTGELFF. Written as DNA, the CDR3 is TGTGCCAGCAGCTTGGTGCGGGGGAACACCGGGGAGCTGTTTTTT.

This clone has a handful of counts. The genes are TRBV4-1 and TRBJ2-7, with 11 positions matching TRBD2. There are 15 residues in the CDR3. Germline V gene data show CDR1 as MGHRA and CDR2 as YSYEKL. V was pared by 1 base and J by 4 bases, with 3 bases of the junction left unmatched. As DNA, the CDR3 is TGCGCCAGCAGCCAAGGGGCTAGCGGGGGGTACGAGCAGTACTTC. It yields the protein CASSQGASGGYEQYF.

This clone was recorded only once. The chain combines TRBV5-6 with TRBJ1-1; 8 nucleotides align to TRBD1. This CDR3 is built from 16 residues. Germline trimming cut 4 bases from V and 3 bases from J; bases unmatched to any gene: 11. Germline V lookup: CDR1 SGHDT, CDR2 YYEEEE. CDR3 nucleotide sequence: TGTGCCAGCAGCGGAAGGGACAGGATATGGGACACTGAAGCTTTCTTT. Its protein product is CASSGRDRIWDTEAFF.

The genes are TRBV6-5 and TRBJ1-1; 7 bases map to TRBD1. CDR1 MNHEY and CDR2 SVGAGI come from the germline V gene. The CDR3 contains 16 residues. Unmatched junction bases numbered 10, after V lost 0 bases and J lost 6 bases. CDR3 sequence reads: CASSYSSTGLLSEAFF. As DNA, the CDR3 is TGTGCCAGCAGTTACTCGTCGACAGGGCTTCTTTCTGAAGCTTTCTTT.

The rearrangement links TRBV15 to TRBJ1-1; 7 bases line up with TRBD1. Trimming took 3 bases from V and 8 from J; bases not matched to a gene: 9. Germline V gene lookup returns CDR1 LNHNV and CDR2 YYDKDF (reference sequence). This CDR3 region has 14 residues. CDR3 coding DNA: TGTGCCACCAGCAGGGAACAGGGGACTAGGGAAGCTTTCTTT. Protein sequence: CATSREQGTREAFF.

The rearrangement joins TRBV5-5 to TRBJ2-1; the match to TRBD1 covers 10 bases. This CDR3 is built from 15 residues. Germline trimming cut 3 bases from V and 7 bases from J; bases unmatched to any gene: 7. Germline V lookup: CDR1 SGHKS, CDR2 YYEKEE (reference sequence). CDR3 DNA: TGTGCCAGCAGCTACCGGGACAGGGGACTGAATGAGCAGTTCTTC. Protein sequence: CASSYRDRGLNEQFF.

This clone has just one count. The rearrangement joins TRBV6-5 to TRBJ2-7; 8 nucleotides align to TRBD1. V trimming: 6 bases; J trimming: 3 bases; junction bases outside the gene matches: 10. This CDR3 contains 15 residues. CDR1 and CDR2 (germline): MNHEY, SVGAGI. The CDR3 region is CASSVTGVTFYEQYF. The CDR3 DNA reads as TGTGCCAGCAGCGTGACAGGGGTGACCTTCTACGAGCAGTACTTC.

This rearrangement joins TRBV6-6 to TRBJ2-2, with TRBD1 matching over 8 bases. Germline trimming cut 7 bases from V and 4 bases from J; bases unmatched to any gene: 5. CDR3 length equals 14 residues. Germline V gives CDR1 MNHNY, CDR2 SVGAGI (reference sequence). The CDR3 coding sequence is TGTGCCAGCAAGGACAGGGTGGGCACCGGGGAGCTGTTTTTT. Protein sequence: CASKDRVGTGELFF.

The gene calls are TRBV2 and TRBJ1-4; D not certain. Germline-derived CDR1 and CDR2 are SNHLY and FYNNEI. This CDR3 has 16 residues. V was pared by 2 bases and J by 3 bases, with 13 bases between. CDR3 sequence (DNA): TGTGCCAGCAGTGAAACAGCGCGAGGGCCTAATGAAAAACTGTTTTTT. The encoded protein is CASSETARGPNEKLFF.

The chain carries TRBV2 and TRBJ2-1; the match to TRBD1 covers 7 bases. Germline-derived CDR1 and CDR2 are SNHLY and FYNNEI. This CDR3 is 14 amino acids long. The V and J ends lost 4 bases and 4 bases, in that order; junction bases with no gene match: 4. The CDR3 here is CASSGDRSYNEQFF. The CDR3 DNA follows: TGTGCCAGCAGTGGGGACAGATCATACAATGAGCAGTTCTTC.

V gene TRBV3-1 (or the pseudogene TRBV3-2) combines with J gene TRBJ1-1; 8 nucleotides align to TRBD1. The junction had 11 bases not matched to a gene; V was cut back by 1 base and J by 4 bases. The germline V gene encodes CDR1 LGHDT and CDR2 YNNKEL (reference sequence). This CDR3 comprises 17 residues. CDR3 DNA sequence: TGTGCCAGCAGCCAAGTGCCCAGGGGGCTGTGGGGCACTGAAGCTTTCTTT. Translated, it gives CASSQVPRGLWGTEAFF.

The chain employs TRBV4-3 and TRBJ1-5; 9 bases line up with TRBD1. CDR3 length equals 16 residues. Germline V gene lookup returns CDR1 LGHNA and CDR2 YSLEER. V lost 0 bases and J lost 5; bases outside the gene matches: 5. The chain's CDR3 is CASSQDRGTGYQPQHF. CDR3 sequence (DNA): TGCGCCAGCAGCCAAGATAGAGGGACAGGGTATCAGCCCCAGCATTTT.

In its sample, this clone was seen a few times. CDR3 loop: CSVEGAGRNAEQYF. The CDR3 DNA reads TGCAGCGTTGAAGGGGCAGGGAGGAATGCCGAGCAGTACTTC. The chain links TRBV29-1 to TRBJ2-7, with D possibly matching TRBD2 (6 bases). V shed 1 base and J shed 6 bases, with 16 bases lying between them. The CDR3 consists of 14 residues. From germline, CDR1 is SQVTM and CDR2 ANQGSEA.

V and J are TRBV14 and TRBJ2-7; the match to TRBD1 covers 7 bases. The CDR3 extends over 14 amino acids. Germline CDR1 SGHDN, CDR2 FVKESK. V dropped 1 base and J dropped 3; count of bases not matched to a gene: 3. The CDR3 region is CASSQAGGYYEQYF. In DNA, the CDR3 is TGTGCCAGCAGCCAAGCAGGGGGATACTACGAGCAGTACTTC. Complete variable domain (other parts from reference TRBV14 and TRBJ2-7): EAGVTQFPSHSVIEKGQTVTLRCDPISGHDNLYWYRRVMGKEIKFLLHFVKESKQDESGMPNNRFLAERTGGTYSTLKVQPAELEDSGVYFCASSQAGGYYEQYFGPGTRLTVT.

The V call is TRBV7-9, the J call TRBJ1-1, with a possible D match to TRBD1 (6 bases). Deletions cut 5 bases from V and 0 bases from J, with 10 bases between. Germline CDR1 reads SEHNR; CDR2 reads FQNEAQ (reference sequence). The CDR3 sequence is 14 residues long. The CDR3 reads CASSPRQVNTEAFF. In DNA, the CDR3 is TGTGCCAGCAGCCCTCGACAGGTGAACACTGAAGCTTTCTTT.

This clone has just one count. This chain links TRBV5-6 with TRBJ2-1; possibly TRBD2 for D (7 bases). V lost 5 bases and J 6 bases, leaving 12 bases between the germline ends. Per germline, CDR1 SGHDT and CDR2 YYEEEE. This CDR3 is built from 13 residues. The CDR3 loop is CASRGGPGNEQFF. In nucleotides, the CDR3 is TGTGCCAGCAGGGGGGGGCCTGGCAATGAGCAGTTCTTC.

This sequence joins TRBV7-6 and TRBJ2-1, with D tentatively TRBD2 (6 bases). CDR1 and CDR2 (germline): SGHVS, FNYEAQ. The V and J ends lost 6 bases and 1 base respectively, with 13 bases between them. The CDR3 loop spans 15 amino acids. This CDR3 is CASRLQSGSYNEQFF. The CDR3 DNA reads TGTGCCAGCAGATTACAGAGCGGGTCCTACAATGAGCAGTTCTTC.

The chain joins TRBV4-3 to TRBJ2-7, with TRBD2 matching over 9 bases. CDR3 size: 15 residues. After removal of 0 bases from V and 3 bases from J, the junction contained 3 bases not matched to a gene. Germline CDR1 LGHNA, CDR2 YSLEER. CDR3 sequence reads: CASSQESTSGYEQYF. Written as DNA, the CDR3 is TGCGCCAGCAGCCAAGAATCGACTAGCGGCTACGAGCAGTACTTC.

The CDR3 nucleotides are TGTGCCAGCAGCTTAGGAGGTCTAAAGGAGACCCAGTACTTC. This gives the protein CASSLGGLKETQYF. V gene TRBV11-2 combines with J gene TRBJ2-5; no definite D call. Trimming removed 1 base at V and 5 bases at J, with 11 bases between. Germline CDR1 and CDR2: SGHAT and FQNNGV. There are 14 residues in the CDR3. Together with reference TRBV11-2 and TRBJ2-5, the CDR3 gives the full variable domain: EAGVAQSPRYKIIEKRQSVAFWCNPISGHATLYWYQQILGQGPKLLIQFQNNGVVDDSQLPKDRFSAERLKGVDSTLKIQPAKLEDSAVYLCASSLGGLKETQYFGPGTRLLVL.

CDR3 nucleotides: TGTGCCAGCACCCCCTCTGGGACAGATGAAGCTTTCTTT. This encodes CASTPSGTDEAFF. This rearrangement joins TRBV12-3 or TRBV12-4 to TRBJ1-1, with 7 bases lining up with TRBD1. The junction had 9 bases not matched to a gene; V was cut back by 7 bases and J by 7 bases. This CDR3 contains 13 residues.

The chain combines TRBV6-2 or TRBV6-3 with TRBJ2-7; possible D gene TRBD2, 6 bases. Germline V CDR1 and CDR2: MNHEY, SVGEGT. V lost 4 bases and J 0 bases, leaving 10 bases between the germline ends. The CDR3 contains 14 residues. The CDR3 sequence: CASSSSGHSYEQYF. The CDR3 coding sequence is TGTGCCAGCAGTTCAAGCGGGCACTCCTACGAGCAGTACTTC.

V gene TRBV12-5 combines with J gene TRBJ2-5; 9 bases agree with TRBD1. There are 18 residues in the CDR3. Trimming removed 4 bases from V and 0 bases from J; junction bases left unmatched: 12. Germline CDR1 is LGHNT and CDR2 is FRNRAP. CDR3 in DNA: TGTGCTAGTGGTTCAAATTACAGGGGGCCAGCAGACCAAGAGACCCAGTACTTC. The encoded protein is CASGSNYRGPADQETQYF.

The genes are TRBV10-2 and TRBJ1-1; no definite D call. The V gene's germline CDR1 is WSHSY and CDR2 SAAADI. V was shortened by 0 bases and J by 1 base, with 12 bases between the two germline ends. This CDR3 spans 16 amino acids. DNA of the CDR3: TGCGCCAGCAGTGAGTCGCGGGAAAGGTGGAACACTGAAGCTTTCTTT. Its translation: CASSESRERWNTEAFF.

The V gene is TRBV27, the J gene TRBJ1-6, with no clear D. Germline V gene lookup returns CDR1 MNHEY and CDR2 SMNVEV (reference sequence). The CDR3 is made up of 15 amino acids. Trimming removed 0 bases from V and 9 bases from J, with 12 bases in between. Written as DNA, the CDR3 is TGTGCCAGCAGTTTATCGGGTTGGGCGAGTTCACCCCTCCACTTT. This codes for CASSLSGWASSPLHF.